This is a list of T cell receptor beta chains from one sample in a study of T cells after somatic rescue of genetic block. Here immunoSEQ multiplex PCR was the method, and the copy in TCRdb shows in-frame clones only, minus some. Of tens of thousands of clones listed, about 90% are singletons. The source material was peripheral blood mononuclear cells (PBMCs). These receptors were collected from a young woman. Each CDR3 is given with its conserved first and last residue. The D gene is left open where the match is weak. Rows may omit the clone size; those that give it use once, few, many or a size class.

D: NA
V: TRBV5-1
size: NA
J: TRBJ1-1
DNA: TGCGCCAGCAGCCGCCTGGGTCGGACCACTGAAGCTTTCTTT
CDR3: CASSRLGRTTEAFF

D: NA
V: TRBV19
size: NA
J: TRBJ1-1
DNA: TGTGCCAGTACCCTGGGAGGGACTCTCAGGTCCCCCGATATGAACACTGAAGCTTTCTTT
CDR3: CASTLGGTLRSPDMNTEAFF

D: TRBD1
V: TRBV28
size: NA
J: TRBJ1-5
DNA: TGTGCCAGCAACAACCGGGACAGGGAGAGTCAGCCCCAGCATTTT
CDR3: CASNNRDRESQPQHF

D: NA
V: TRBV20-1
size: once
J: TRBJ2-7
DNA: TGCAGTGCAGCTGACTACGAGCAGTACTTC
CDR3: CSAADYEQYF

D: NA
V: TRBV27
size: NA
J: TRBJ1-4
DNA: TGTGCCAGCAGTTTATCGGCTCGAACCCTTAATGAAAAACTGTTTTTT
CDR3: CASSLSARTLNEKLFF

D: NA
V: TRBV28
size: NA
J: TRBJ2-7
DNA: TGTGCCAGCAGCCCGCAGGGGATCGAGCAGTACTTC
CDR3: CASSPQGIEQYF

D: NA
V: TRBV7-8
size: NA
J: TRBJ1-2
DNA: TGTGCCAGCAGCTTACGGCCCCAGGGGAGCGGCTATGGCTACACCTTC
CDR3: CASSLRPQGSGYGYTF

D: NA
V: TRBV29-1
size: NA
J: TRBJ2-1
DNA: TGCAGCGTTGAAGATCGTCGACCAGTCAGTGAGCAGTTCTTC
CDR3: CSVEDRRPVSEQFF

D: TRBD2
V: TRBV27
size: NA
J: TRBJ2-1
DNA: TGTGCCAGCAGTCCAGGGACTAGCGGGAGTGCGAATGAGCAGTTCTTC
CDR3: CASSPGTSGSANEQFF

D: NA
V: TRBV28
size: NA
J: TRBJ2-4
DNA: TGTGCCAGCAGTTTTGGGGGGGCCAAAAACATTCAGTACTTC
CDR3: CASSFGGAKNIQYF

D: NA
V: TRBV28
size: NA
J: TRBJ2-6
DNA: TGTGCCAGCAGTTTTGCTGGGGCCAACGTCCTGACTTTC
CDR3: CASSFAGANVLTF

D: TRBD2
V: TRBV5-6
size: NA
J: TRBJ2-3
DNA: TGTGCCAGCAGCTTGATTGGGGGGGCAGATACGCAGTATTTT
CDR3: CASSLIGGADTQYF

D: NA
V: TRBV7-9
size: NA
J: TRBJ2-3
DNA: TGTGCCAGCAGCTTAAAAACGCAGTATTTT
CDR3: CASSLKTQYF

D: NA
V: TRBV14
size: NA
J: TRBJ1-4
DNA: TGTGCCAGCAGCCAACCCTCAGGGGCGACTAATGAAAAACTGTTTTTT
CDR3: CASSQPSGATNEKLFF

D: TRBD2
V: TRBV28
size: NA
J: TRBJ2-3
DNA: TGTGCCAGCAGTCTCGGGACTAGCGGGAGAAGGGTCACAGATACGCAGTATTTT
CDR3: CASSLGTSGRRVTDTQYF

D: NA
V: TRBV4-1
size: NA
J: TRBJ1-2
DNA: TGCGCCAGCAGCCAAGAATTCGGCAGGTCAGATGGCTACACCTTC
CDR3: CASSQEFGRSDGYTF

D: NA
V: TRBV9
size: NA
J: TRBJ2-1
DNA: TGTGCCAGCAGCCTCTCTACGGGCAATGAGCAGTTCTTC
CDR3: CASSLSTGNEQFF

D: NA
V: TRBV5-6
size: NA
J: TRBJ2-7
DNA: TGTGCCAGCAGCTTCGGACAGACGAGATTGAACTCCTACGAGCAGTACTTC
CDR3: CASSFGQTRLNSYEQYF

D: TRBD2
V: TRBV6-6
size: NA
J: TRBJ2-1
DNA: TGTGCCAGCAGTTACTATAGCGGGAGGGCCCGGGATGAGCAGTTCTTC
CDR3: CASSYYSGRARDEQFF

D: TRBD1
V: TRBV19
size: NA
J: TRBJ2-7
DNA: TGTGCCAGTAGTATCGGCAGGGGGAACTCCTACGAGCAGTACTTC
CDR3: CASSIGRGNSYEQYF

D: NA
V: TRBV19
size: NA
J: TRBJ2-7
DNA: TGTGCCAGTAGTATAGAATCTGGGCGGTCTGGGTACAAGCAGTACTTC
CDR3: CASSIESGRSGYKQYF

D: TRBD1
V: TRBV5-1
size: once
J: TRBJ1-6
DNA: TGCGCCAGCAGCTCGGATCAGACAGGGTTAAACTCACCCCTCCACTTT
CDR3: CASSSDQTGLNSPLHF